This is a list of T cell receptor beta chains from one sample in a study of T cells in Graves' hyperthyroidism and ophthalmopathy. TCRdb analysed the multiplex PCR reads with MiXCR anew, one entry per CDR3 protein. This table has 250,000 to 300,000 distinct CDR3 sequences, roughly 13% appearing once. The sequenced sample consisted of blood. The receptors derive from a woman aged 40 to 50 with Graves' hyperthyroidism. The CDR3 runs from the conserved cysteine through the conserved F or W. D genes are given only for firm matches. Expanded clones get a size class; other rows say once, few or many, or leave the size out.

.	TRBV3-1	many	TRBJ2-3	CASSQDLSTDTQYF	TGTGCCAGCAGCCAAGATCTTAGCACAGATACGCAGTATTTT
.	TRBV12-3/TRBV12-4	many	TRBJ1-2	CASSLGGRGDGYTF	TGTGCCAGCAGTTTAGGGGGGAGGGGCGATGGCTACACCTTC
.	TRBV19	few	TRBJ2-5	CASSIQAVQETQYF	TGTGCCAGTAGTATACAGGCCGTTCAGGAGACCCAGTACTTC
.	TRBV2	many	TRBJ2-1	CASNKRLPYDEQFF	TGTGCCAGCAACAAACGACTACCCTACGATGAGCAGTTCTTC
TRBD2	TRBV2	many	TRBJ2-1	CASSEAPGTSVEQFF	TGTGCCAGCAGTGAAGCCCCCGGGACTAGCGTTGAGCAGTTCTTC
TRBD2	TRBV27	few	TRBJ2-5	CASSLTSGRGEETQYF	TGTGCCAGCAGTTTAACTAGCGGGAGAGGGGAAGAGACCCAGTACTTC
.	TRBV12-3/TRBV12-4	.	TRBJ1-2	CASSLVQVEYGYTF	TGTGCCAGCAGTTTAGTTCAGGTCGAATATGGCTACACCTTC
.	TRBV27	many	TRBJ1-2	CASSVDRLYGYTF	TGTGCCAGCAGTGTAGACAGGCTCTATGGCTACACCTTC
.	TRBV12-3/TRBV12-4	few	TRBJ2-2	CASSLGTGLAGELFF	TGTGCCAGCAGTTTGGGGACTGGACTCGCCGGGGAGCTGTTTTTT
TRBD1	TRBV12-3/TRBV12-4	.	TRBJ1-5	CASSTRQGGNQPQHF	TGTGCCAGCAGTACGAGACAGGGGGGCAATCAGCCCCAGCATTTT
TRBD2	TRBV7-8	many	TRBJ2-7	CASSRITSGPYEQYF	TGTGCCAGCAGCCGAATTACTAGCGGTCCCTACGAGCAGTACTTC
.	TRBV19	many	TRBJ1-1	CASSMVGNTEAFF	TGTGCCAGTAGTATGGTGGGGAACACTGAAGCTTTCTTT
TRBD1	TRBV14	.	TRBJ1-3	CASSPGTANSGNTIYF	TGTGCCAGCAGCCCGGGGACAGCGAACTCTGGAAACACCATATATTTT
TRBD2	TRBV9	.	TRBJ2-1	CASGGEGYNEQFF	TGTGCCAGCGGGGGGGAGGGGTACAATGAGCAGTTCTTC
.	TRBV7-9	few	TRBJ2-5	CASSLLAGPETQYF	TGTGCCAGCAGCTTACTTGCGGGTCCAGAGACCCAGTACTTC
.	TRBV18	few	TRBJ1-5	CASSPEADTYSNQPQHF	TGTGCCAGCTCACCAGAGGCGGACACCTATAGCAATCAGCCCCAGCATTTT
.	TRBV24-1	many	TRBJ1-2	CAVSHRDGYTF	TGTGCCGTCAGTCACCGCGATGGCTACACCTTC
TRBD1	TRBV11-2	many	TRBJ2-3	CASSLRAGTGAPDTQYF	TGTGCCAGCAGCTTAAGGGCCGGGACAGGGGCGCCAGATACGCAGTATTTT
TRBD1	TRBV6-1	many	TRBJ1-2	CASSSPGQGASGYTF	TGTGCCAGCAGTTCCCCGGGACAGGGGGCATCTGGCTACACCTTC
TRBD1	TRBV6-2/TRBV6-3	once	TRBJ1-3	CASSYLGTGSGITIYF	TGTGCCAGCAGTTACTTAGGGACAGGCTCTGGAATCACCATATATTTT
TRBD2	TRBV7-2	many	TRBJ2-7	CASSSSGRDHEQYF	TGTGCCAGCAGCTCTAGCGGGCGGGACCACGAGCAGTACTTC
.	TRBV5-4	many	TRBJ2-5	CASKGIGTAETQYF	TGTGCCAGCAAGGGGATTGGGACGGCAGAGACCCAGTACTTC